Listed here are 10 T cell receptor beta chains from one sample, sequenced in a study of cytomegalovirus exposure and HLA in healthy donors. Both 60 Vbeta primers and 13 Jbeta primers went into the PCR. This table comes from immunoSEQ multiplex PCR, and its TCRdb copy is limited to in-frame clones, with some not included. In the table there are some 110,000 clones, 75% to 90% of which are singletons. Sample: PBMCs. These receptors were taken from a man aged 25 to 40 in good health and CMV-seronegative.

The chain links TRBV30 to TRBJ1-4; unclear D gene. The V end was cut by 1 base, the J end by 7 bases, with 10 bases between. Germline V lookup: CDR1 GTSNPN, CDR2 SVGIG (reference sequence). This CDR3 has 13 amino acids. CDR3 sequence reads: CAWSGGVVEKLFF. For the CDR3, the DNA is TGTGCCTGGAGTGGGGGAGTAGTTGAAAAACTGTTTTTT.

The chain couples TRBV30 to TRBJ2-5, with D unresolved. V lost 0 bases and J 2 bases, leaving 10 bases between the germline ends. This CDR3 spans 14 amino acids. Germline CDR1 is GTSNPN and CDR2 is SVGIG (reference sequence). DNA for the CDR3: TGTGCCTGGAGTGTAGCGACGGTACAAGAGACCCAGTACTTC. Residues: CAWSVATVQETQYF.

V and J are TRBV4-1 and TRBJ1-1; 7 bases line up with TRBD1. This CDR3 has 18 residues. Germline V gives CDR1 MGHRA, CDR2 YSYEKL. Trimming at V came to 0 bases and at J to 1 base, leaving 11 bases not matched to a gene. The CDR3: CASSQEGGTGARNTEAFF. CDR3 DNA: TGCGCCAGCAGCCAAGAAGGGGGAACAGGGGCTCGGAACACTGAAGCTTTCTTT.

The gene calls are TRBV19 and TRBJ1-5, with 7 bases aligning to TRBD1. The V segment lost 5 bases and the J segment 4 bases; nucleotides outside the gene matches: 8. The CDR3 loop spans 15 amino acids. Per germline, CDR1 LNHDA and CDR2 SQIVND (reference sequence). CDR3 residues: CASSPRPGGNQPQHF. CDR3 nucleotide sequence: TGTGCCAGTAGTCCCCGGCCAGGGGGGAATCAGCCCCAGCATTTT. Full variable domain (outside the CDR3, taken from reference TRBV19 and TRBJ1-5): DGGITQSPKYLFRKEGQNVTLSCEQNLNHDAMYWYRQDPGQGLRLIYYSQIVNDFQKGDIAEGYSVSREKKESFPLTVTSAQKNPTAFYLCASSPRPGGNQPQHFGDGTRLSIL.

This clone came up once. The chain couples TRBV19 to TRBJ2-5; 7 bases line up with TRBD2. With V trimmed by 4 bases and J by 1 base, 3 bases remained unmatched. Germline CDR1 and CDR2: LNHDA and SQIVND (reference sequence). This CDR3 spans 14 amino acids. The CDR3: CASSSGGTQETQYF. The CDR3 DNA follows: TGTGCCAGTAGTAGCGGGGGAACCCAAGAGACCCAGTACTTC.

The rearrangement links TRBV6-5 to TRBJ2-7; possibly TRBD1 for D (6 bases). Per germline, CDR1 MNHEY and CDR2 SVGAGI. Trimming took 2 bases from V and 6 from J, leaving 14 bases between them. This CDR3 has 14 residues. The CDR3 DNA reads TGTGCCAGCAGTTACGTCAAGCAGGGGCGCGAGCAGTACTTC. Protein: CASSYVKQGREQYF.

V usage is TRBV11-2 and J usage is TRBJ2-5; 8 nucleotides match TRBD2. The CDR3 sequence is 17 residues long. Germline V gene sequence: CDR1 SGHAT, CDR2 FQNNGV. Trimming at V came to 5 bases and at J to 5 bases, leaving 16 bases not matched to a gene. CDR3: CASSARLASRAGETQYF. For the CDR3, the DNA is TGTGCCAGCAGCGCCAGACTAGCGTCTAGGGCGGGGGAGACCCAGTACTTC.

This clone was picked up one time. The chain has TRBV11-2 and TRBJ2-5, with 9 bases lining up with TRBD1. Germline V gene lookup returns CDR1 SGHAT and CDR2 FQNNGV. Trimming removed 1 base from V and 4 bases from J; junction bases left unmatched: 7. The CDR3 is 16 residues long. The CDR3 DNA follows: TGTGCCAGCAGCTTAGGGGGACAGGGATCATCAGAGACCCAGTACTTC. It yields the protein CASSLGGQGSSETQYF.

This sequence joins TRBV7-9 and TRBJ1-5; no definite D call. Trimming removed 1 base from V and 0 bases from J, with 10 bases in between. The CDR3 loop spans 16 amino acids. Germline V gives CDR1 SEHNR, CDR2 FQNEAQ (reference sequence). CDR3 residues: CASSLDSQYSNQPQHF. The CDR3 DNA reads as TGTGCCAGCAGCTTAGACAGCCAGTATAGCAATCAGCCCCAGCATTTT. The full variable domain, its missing parts supplied by reference TRBV7-9 and TRBJ1-5, is DTGVSQNPRHKITKRGQNVTFRCDPISEHNRLYWYRQTLGQGPEFLTYFQNEAQLEKSRLLSDRFSAERPKGSFSTLEIQRTEQGDSAMYLCASSLDSQYSNQPQHFGDGTRLSIL.

V is TRBV5-5 and J is TRBJ2-1, with TRBD2 matching over 8 bases. Germline CDR1 SGHKS, CDR2 YYEKEE (reference sequence). The CDR3 loop spans 16 amino acids. Trimming at V came to 1 base and at J to 10 bases, leaving 13 bases not matched to a gene. The CDR3 sequence: CASSLRALSGSGEQFF. CDR3 sequence (DNA): TGTGCCAGCAGCTTGCGGGCTTTGAGCGGGAGTGGGGAGCAGTTCTTC.